Below, 17 T cell receptor beta chains from the same sample are listed, as sequenced in a study of CD8+ T cells in alopecia areata. RNA extraction was followed by reverse transcription into cDNA, which acted as the sequencing template. Method: immunoSEQ multiplex PCR; TCRdb's copy keeps in-frame clones and lacks some. The sample records more than 140,000 clones, 70% to 90% being singletons. The treatment is: oral pan-JAK inhibitor, 5-10 mg twice daily. This material consisted of CD8+ T cells sorted from blood, taken at week 4, from a patient treated with tofacitinib. Receptor source: a human donor with alopecia areata.

This chain connects TRBV29-1 to TRBJ2-2; possible D gene TRBD1, 6 bases. With 5 bases removed from V and 3 bases from J, the gap between germline ends came to 25 bases. The length of the CDR3 is 18 residues. Germline CDR1 SQVTM, CDR2 ANQGSEA. The CDR3 here is CSVTNIQGPDEDTGELFF. The CDR3 DNA reads TGCAGCGTTACTAATATACAGGGACCCGACGAAGACACCGGGGAGCTGTTTTTT.

This clone was seen just once. J is TRBJ1-2 and V is TRBV29-1; weak D call: TRBD1 (6 bases). The CDR3 totals 14 residues. CDR1 and CDR2 from the germline V gene are SQVTM and ANQGSEA. Trimming cost V 3 bases and J 5 bases, with 16 bases left between them. In nucleotides, the CDR3 is TGCAGCGTTGATGCGGCCGACAGGCCTTATGGCTACACCTTC. It specifies CSVDAADRPYGYTF.

This clone has more than one count but fewer than ten. V usage is TRBV6-4 and J usage is TRBJ2-3, with TRBD2 matching over 8 bases. CDR1 and CDR2 (germline): MRHNA, SNTAGT. This CDR3 spans 15 amino acids. Unmatched junction bases numbered 6, after V lost 6 bases and J lost 1 base. The CDR3 is CASRNGLAGTDTQYF. In nucleotides, the CDR3 is TGTGCCAGCAGAAACGGACTAGCCGGCACAGATACGCAGTATTTT.

The gene calls are TRBV30 and TRBJ2-5; tentative D call: TRBD2 (5 bases). The J call is doubtful: the DNA matches TRBJ2-7 better. CDR1 GTSNPN and CDR2 SVGIG come from the germline V gene (reference sequence). The length of the CDR3 is 13 residues. The CDR3 nucleotides are TGTGCTTTCGAGGGCGAGCATCACTACGAGCAGTACTTC. This encodes CAFEGEHHYEQYF.

V is TRBV5-6 and J is TRBJ2-1, with D maybe TRBD1 (6 bases). From germline, CDR1 is SGHDT and CDR2 YYEEEE. This CDR3 is built from 15 residues. Trimming left V 3 bases short and J 5 bases short, with 15 bases between. The CDR3 spells CASSSDRGEHNEQFF. CDR3 bases: TGTGCCAGCAGCTCGGACAGAGGTGAACACAATGAGCAGTTCTTC.

CDR3 in amino acids: CASSIQGNSFSGYEQYF. The CDR3 nucleotides read TGTGCCAGCAGCATCCAGGGTAACTCATTTTCGGGCTACGAGCAGTACTTC. The J gene is TRBJ2-7, the V gene TRBV7-9; TRBD1 is a possible D gene (5 bases). V lost 5 bases, J lost 3 bases, and 23 bases lay in between. Germline V gene sequence: CDR1 SEHNR, CDR2 FQNEAQ (reference sequence). CDR3 size: 17 residues. The variable domain in full, completed from reference TRBV7-9 and TRBJ2-7, reads DTGVSQNPRHKITKRGQNVTFRCDPISEHNRLYWYRQTLGQGPEFLTYFQNEAQLEKSRLLSDRFSAERPKGSFSTLEIQRTEQGDSAMYLCASSIQGNSFSGYEQYFGPGTRLTVT.

The chain links TRBV29-1 to TRBJ2-7; 7 bases map to TRBD2. The CDR3 loop spans 13 amino acids. Trimming removed 7 bases from V and 3 bases from J; junction bases left unmatched: 9. CDR1 is SQVTM, CDR2 ANQGSEA, per germline. The CDR3 loop is CSGVSAGNYEQYF. CDR3 nucleotides: TGCAGCGGAGTATCAGCGGGGAACTACGAGCAGTACTTC.

The chain links TRBV7-2 to TRBJ2-3; D not certain. Trimming removed 3 bases at V and 0 bases at J, with 10 bases between. The CDR3 contains 15 residues. From germline, CDR1 is SGHTA and CDR2 FQGNSA. This chain's CDR3 is CASSLIDRSTDTQYF. CDR3 nucleotide sequence: TGTGCCAGCAGCTTGATAGACCGAAGCACAGATACGCAGTATTTT.

This chain connects TRBV29-1 to TRBJ2-1; no firm D call. V was cut by 4 bases and J by 4 bases, with 11 bases left in between. The CDR3 is made up of 13 amino acids. CDR1 and CDR2 (germline): SQVTM, ANQGSEA. The CDR3 DNA reads TGCAGCGTTGTACTCCCTGGGTACAATGAGCAGTTCTTC. This codes for CSVVLPGYNEQFF.

The rearrangement links TRBV15 to TRBJ2-2; D is uncertain. The germline V and J ends were trimmed by 0 bases and 13 bases, with 12 bases remaining between them. CDR3 length: 13 residues. Germline lookup yields CDR1 LNHNV and CDR2 YYDKDF (reference sequence). The CDR3 nucleotides read TGTGCCACCAGCAGAGATTCCACCCCAGGGCTGTTTTTT. Its translation: CATSRDSTPGLFF.

The CDR3 loop reads CASSVEGGPEQYF. The CDR3 DNA is TGTGCCAGCAGCGTAGAGGGGGGCCCCGAGCAGTACTTC. The V gene is TRBV9, the J gene TRBJ2-7, with D tentatively TRBD1 or TRBD2 (6 bases each). Germline CDR1 SGDLS, CDR2 YYNGEE. V was pared by 0 bases and J by 6 bases, with 10 bases between. The CDR3 contains 13 residues.

The chain carries TRBV29-1 and TRBJ1-1; the D gene is possibly TRBD1 (5 bases). The CDR3 runs to 11 residues. Trimming cost V 4 bases and J 3 bases, with 6 bases left between them. Germline assignment: CDR1 SQVTM and CDR2 ANQGSEA. CDR3 region: CSVVGDTEAFF. Written as DNA, the CDR3 is TGCAGCGTTGTGGGGGACACTGAAGCTTTCTTT.

Details on this clone: Mismatch with germline at one junction end may stem from a read error. The V and J genes are TRBV6-1 and TRBJ2-1; D is uncertain. The length of the CDR3 is 13 residues. Looked up from germline, CDR1 is MNHNS and CDR2 is SASEGT. The CDR3 DNA sequence: TGTACCAGCAGTGAAGCCCTACCCTCGGAGCAGTTCTTC. It specifies CTSSEALPSEQFF.

The V call is TRBV2, the J call TRBJ2-7; D ambiguous. The CDR3 consists of 17 residues. From germline, CDR1 is SNHLY and CDR2 FYNNEI. V lost 0 bases, J lost 3 bases, and 18 bases lay in between. The CDR3 sequence: CASSEALDPSAHYEQYF. The CDR3 DNA reads TGTGCCAGCAGTGAAGCGCTGGACCCTTCGGCTCACTACGAGCAGTACTTC.

The chain couples TRBV29-1 to TRBJ2-4; D not resolved. The V end lost 1 base, the J end lost 4 bases, and 5 bases lay between the germline ends. CDR3 length: 12 amino acids. The V gene's germline CDR1 is SQVTM and CDR2 ANQGSEA. The CDR3 sequence is CSVEGIKNIQYF. The CDR3 DNA reads as TGCAGCGTTGAAGGGATTAAAAACATTCAGTACTTC.

V gene TRBV27 combines with J gene TRBJ1-6; D unresolved. Trimming left V 6 bases short and J 0 bases short, with 6 bases between. CDR1 and CDR2 from the germline V gene are MNHEY and SMNVEV (reference sequence). The CDR3 consists of 14 residues. The chain's CDR3 is CASSLSSYNSPLHF. In DNA form, the CDR3 reads TGTGCCAGCAGCCTAAGCTCCTATAATTCACCCCTCCACTTT.

The chain employs TRBV9 and TRBJ1-1; the D gene is possibly TRBD1 (5 bases). The length of the CDR3 is 13 residues. Germline V gives CDR1 SGDLS, CDR2 YYNGEE. Trimming took 0 bases from V and 5 from J, leaving 8 bases between them. The CDR3 DNA is TGTGCCAGCAGCGTAGGGGGCGCAACTGAAGCTTTCTTT. It codes for CASSVGGATEAFF.